The clone carrying this T cell receptor beta chain has just a few counts. What it recognizes is unknown. TCRdb analysed the 5' RACE reads with MiXCR anew, one entry per CDR3 protein. The data contain a few hundred thousand distinct CDR3 sequences, approximately 17% of them singletons. This sample was taken from a study of identical twins. The study, taken as a whole, reports: Invariant populations such as MAIT and iNKT cells could partly muddle zero-insertion analyses. Out-of-frame beta chain sequences displayed weaker excess sharing between twins.

The TCR originated in a man in his fifties in good health. Input material: naive T cells sorted from blood.

This CDR3 is CASRDRLAGFKTGELFF. DNA of the CDR3: TGCGCCAGCAGGGACCGACTAGCGGGGTTTAAAACCGGGGAGCTGTTTTTT. The V call is TRBV4-1, the J call TRBJ2-2, with 11 bases that match TRBD2. V shed 6 bases, J shed 5 bases, and the junction held 11 bases outside the gene matches. CDR1 and CDR2 from the germline V gene are MGHRA and YSYEKL. This CDR3 region has 17 residues.